The sequence of this TCR beta chain was determined in a study of cytomegalovirus exposure and HLA in healthy donors. Primers for the PCR totalled 60 Vbeta and 13 Jbeta. Only in-frame clones appear in the TCRdb table, and some are missing; sequencing was by immunoSEQ multiplex PCR. The repertoire table contains some 55,000 clones. Notes on this clone: Its antigen is undetermined.

Study outcomes and limitations: Associated with HLA alleles at 0.05 false discovery rate in a later analysis were 16,951 TCR beta sequences. A prior analysis recorded that most TCR beta V segments were productive about 87% or about 30% of the time. Common viral pathogens (according to a later analysis) appeared linked to several of the most significant clusters.

The trim removed 4 bases at V and 3 bases at J, leaving 6 bases unmatched. CDR3 length: 15 amino acids. The germline gives CDR1 LNHDA, CDR2 SQIVND (reference sequence). The sample comprised PBMCs. The chain employs TRBV19 and TRBJ1-1; 9 nucleotides align to TRBD1. This TCR came from a young man in good health and CMV-seropositive. CDR3 loop: CASSRGTGTDTEAFF. For the CDR3, the DNA is TGTGCCAGTAGTAGAGGGACAGGGACAGACACTGAAGCTTTCTTT.